Here is one TCR beta chain with its context. The data were taken from a study of blood T cell repertoires in COVID-19. The CDR3 is made up of 14 amino acids. Germline V CDR1 and CDR2: SGHRS, YFSETQ. The V gene end was trimmed by 0 bases and the J gene end by 4 bases; junction bases not matched to a gene: 4. How the authors handled the data: The authors estimated nucleated cell counts from reference gene primer amplification. Using immunoSEQ multiplex PCR, the repertoire was profiled, and TCRdb retains in-frame clones only, with some absent. Clone size and the V and J calls come from that table; the DNA yielded D and trimming. This sample has approximately 140,000 clones; around 84% occur once, and the top ten carry 4.5% to 6%.

This clonotype originated in a woman aged 45-65 years who had been exposed to COVID-19. The chain combines TRBV5-1 with TRBJ2-7, with 7 bases lining up with TRBD2. Sequencing was performed on PBMCs or T cells enriched from blood (not recorded which). This CDR3 reads CASSLAASGYEQYF. In DNA, the CDR3 is TGCGCCAGCAGCTTGGCGGCTAGCGGATACGAGCAGTACTTC.